This T cell receptor (beta chain) was identified during a study of blood T cell repertoires in COVID-19. In the study overall: T cells, B-cell-depleted T cells, or PBMCs supplied cDNA or gDNA.

The repertoire was sequenced with immunoSEQ multiplex PCR; TCRdb's copy has only in-frame clones and lacks some. The repertoire includes approximately 290,000 clones, around 90% of them detected once, and roughly 1.1% sits in the top ten. Between the trimmed V and J ends, which lost 2 bases and 5 bases, there was a span of 7 bases. CDR1 is SGHNT and CDR2 is YYREEE in the germline V gene (reference sequence). The CDR3 extends over 13 amino acids. Cohort placement rested on clinical history that participants reported themselves. Cohort 3 recovery required two negative PCRs, clearance, or symptom resolution. This clone was observed a handful of times.

Sequencing was performed on PBMCs or T cells enriched from blood (not recorded which). The chain has TRBV5-4 and TRBJ2-2; no clear D. The TCR was taken from a woman in her 30s who had recovered from COVID-19. CDR3 nucleotide sequence: TGTGCCAGCAGCTTAAAAGCGACCGGGGAGCTGTTTTTT. Residues: CASSLKATGELFF.